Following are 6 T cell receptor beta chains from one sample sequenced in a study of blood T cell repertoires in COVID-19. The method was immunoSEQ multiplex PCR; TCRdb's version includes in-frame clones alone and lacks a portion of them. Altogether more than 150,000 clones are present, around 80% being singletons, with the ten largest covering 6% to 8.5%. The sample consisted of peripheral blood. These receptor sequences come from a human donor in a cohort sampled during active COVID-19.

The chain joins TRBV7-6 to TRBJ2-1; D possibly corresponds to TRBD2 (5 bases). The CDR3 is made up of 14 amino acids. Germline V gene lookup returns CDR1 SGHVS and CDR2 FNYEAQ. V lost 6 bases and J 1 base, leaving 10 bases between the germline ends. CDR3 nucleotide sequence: TGTGCCAGCAGTCGAAGCGGATCCTACAATGAGCAGTTCTTC. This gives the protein CASSRSGSYNEQFF.

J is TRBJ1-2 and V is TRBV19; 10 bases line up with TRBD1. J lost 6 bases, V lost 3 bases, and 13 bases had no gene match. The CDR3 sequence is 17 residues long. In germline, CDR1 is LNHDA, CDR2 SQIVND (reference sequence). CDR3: CASSISLLRQGADGYTF. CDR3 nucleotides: TGTGCCAGTAGTATTAGTCTCTTGAGACAGGGGGCAGATGGCTACACCTTC.

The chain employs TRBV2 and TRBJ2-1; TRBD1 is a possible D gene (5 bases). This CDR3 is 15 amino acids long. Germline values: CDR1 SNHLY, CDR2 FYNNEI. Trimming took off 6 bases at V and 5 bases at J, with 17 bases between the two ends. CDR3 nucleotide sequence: TGTGCCAGCAGAGAGAGGACAAGGATAAACAATGAGCAGTTCTTC. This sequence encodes CASRERTRINNEQFF.

CDR3 nucleotides: TGTGCCAGCAGCCAAGATGGCGGTCGGACAGGGAGTGGCTACACCTTC. Its protein product is CASSQDGGRTGSGYTF. The rearrangement uses TRBV3-1 (or the pseudogene TRBV3-2) and TRBJ1-2, with 8 bases aligning to TRBD1. Germline assignment: CDR1 LGHDT and CDR2 YNNKEL (reference sequence). The CDR3 is 16 amino acids. V was pared by 0 bases and J by 7 bases, with 10 bases of the junction left unmatched.

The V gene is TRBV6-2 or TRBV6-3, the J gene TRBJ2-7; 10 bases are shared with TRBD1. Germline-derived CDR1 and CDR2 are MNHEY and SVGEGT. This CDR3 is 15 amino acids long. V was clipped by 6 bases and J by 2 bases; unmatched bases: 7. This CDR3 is CASSRQGAIAYEQYF. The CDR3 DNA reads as TGTGCCAGCAGCCGACAGGGGGCCATTGCCTACGAGCAGTACTTC.

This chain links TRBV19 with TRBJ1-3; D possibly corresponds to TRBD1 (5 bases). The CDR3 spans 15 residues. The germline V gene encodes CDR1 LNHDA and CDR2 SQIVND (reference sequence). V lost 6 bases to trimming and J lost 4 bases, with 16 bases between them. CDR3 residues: CASSNARGYGNTIYF. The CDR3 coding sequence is TGTGCCAGTAGCAACGCCCGGGGGTACGGAAACACCATATATTTT.